This is a list of T cell receptor beta chains from one sample in a study of blood T cell repertoires in COVID-19. Repertoires were generated with immunoSEQ multiplex PCR, while TCRdb's copy carries only in-frame clones and drops some. The sample includes a few hundred thousand clones, approximately 90% of them seen just once. The specimen was peripheral blood. Receptors originate from a man between 18 and 35 years old with active or convalescent COVID-19. Both conserved end residues are part of each CDR3. Fields, in order: D gene, V gene, J gene, clone size, CDR3 DNA, CDR3 protein. The D gene is left open where the match is weak. Clone size is stated in some rows and not others, as once, few, many or a class when expanded.

.	TRBV9	TRBJ1-3	.	TGTGCCAGCGGTCCTGCAGGGGCCCTATATTTT	CASGPAGALYF
TRBD2	TRBV9	TRBJ2-3	.	TGTGCCAGCAGCGTAGCTAGCGGGAGCGGTTCAGATACGCAGTATTTT	CASSVASGSGSDTQYF
.	TRBV28	TRBJ1-4	.	TGTGCCAGCAGTTTGACGGAGGCAACTAATGAAAAACTGTTTTTT	CASSLTEATNEKLFF
.	TRBV24-1	TRBJ2-7	.	TGTGCCTGGGTCCGTAAGGGGACTTTCTACGAGCAGTACTTC	CAWVRKGTFYEQYF
TRBD2	TRBV18	TRBJ2-7	.	TGTGCCAGCTCACCACCGCTTAGCGGGGGATACGAGCAGTACTTC	CASSPPLSGGYEQYF
.	TRBV5-5	TRBJ2-6	.	TGTGCCAGCAGTTCCGTTCGCTCTGGGGCCAACGTCCTGACTTTC	CASSSVRSGANVLTF
.	TRBV14	TRBJ2-2	.	TGTGCCAGCAGCCATCGGAACAGCCCATGCCTCACCGGGGAGCTGTTTTTT	CASSHRNSPCLTGELFF
.	TRBV7-2	TRBJ2-4	.	TGTGCCAGCAGCTTTAGGGGGAACATTCAGTACTTC	CASSFRGNIQYF
TRBD2	TRBV28	TRBJ2-7	.	TGTGCCAGCGAGAGCGGGAATGCCTACGAGCAGTACTTC	CASESGNAYEQYF
.	TRBV5-8	TRBJ2-2	once	TGTGCCAGCAGGACCCAGCGAACCGGAGGAGCCGGCACCGGGGAGCTGTTTTTT	CASRTQRTGGAGTGELFF
.	TRBV27	TRBJ1-6	.	TGTGCCAGCAGTCATAGTCGCTCAGGGTTTTCCTATAATTCACCCCTCCACTTT	CASSHSRSGFSYNSPLHF
.	TRBV27	TRBJ1-6	.	TGTGCCAGCAGCTCCGGACATAGCTCCTATAATTCACCCCTCCACTTT	CASSSGHSSYNSPLHF
.	TRBV19	TRBJ2-1	once	TGTGCCAGTAGCGGACAGCCATTGGATGAGCAGTTCTTC	CASSGQPLDEQFF
.	TRBV7-2	TRBJ2-7	.	TGTGCCAGCAGCTTAGGGTTAGGCAGGGTCTACGAGCAGTACTTC	CASSLGLGRVYEQYF
.	TRBV28	TRBJ1-5	.	TGTGCCAGCAGTTTCGGGTTCCAGCCCCAGCATTTT	CASSFGFQPQHF
TRBD1	TRBV12-3/TRBV12-4	TRBJ2-3	few	TGTGCCAGCAGCCCGGACAGGTCGGCGCAGTATTTT	CASSPDRSAQYF
TRBD2	TRBV5-1	TRBJ2-5	.	TGCGCCAGCAGACCGACTAGCGGGAGTGGAGAGACCCAGTACTTC	CASRPTSGSGETQYF
TRBD2	TRBV7-9	TRBJ2-1	.	TGTGCCAGCAGCTTAGCCCTAGCGGGAACCTACAATGAGCAGTTCTTC	CASSLALAGTYNEQFF
.	TRBV29-1	TRBJ2-1	.	TGCAGCGTTGGAGGGAGCTCCTACAATGAGCAGTTCTTC	CSVGGSSYNEQFF
.	TRBV5-6	TRBJ2-7	.	TGTGCCAGCAGCTTGCAATTGGGCGGGGCCTACGAGCAGTACTTC	CASSLQLGGAYEQYF
TRBD1	TRBV5-1	TRBJ1-1	.	TGCGCCAGCAGCACTCGGGACAGTCCGAACACTGAAGCTTTCTTT	CASSTRDSPNTEAFF
.	TRBV9	TRBJ2-2	.	TGTGCCAGCAGCGTGGAGCCTCGTTCCGGGGAGCTGTTTTTT	CASSVEPRSGELFF
.	TRBV19	TRBJ1-2	once	TGTGCCAGTAGGGTGGGGCCAGCCACAACGTATGGCTACACCTTC	CASRVGPATTYGYTF
TRBD2	TRBV27	TRBJ2-3	.	TGTGCCAGCAGTAACGGACTAGCGGCAGGCACAGATACGCAGTATTTT	CASSNGLAAGTDTQYF
.	TRBV18	TRBJ2-3	.	TGTGCCAGCTCACCCGCCCGTCAGGGGCCCAGAGGAGCAGATACGCAGTATTTT	CASSPARQGPRGADTQYF
.	TRBV6-5	TRBJ1-5	.	TGTGCCAGCAGTTATCGACTCAATCAGCCCCAGCATTTT	CASSYRLNQPQHF
TRBD1	TRBV11-2	TRBJ2-7	.	TGTGCCAGCAGCTCGGACAGGGGCTACGAGCAGTACTTC	CASSSDRGYEQYF
.	TRBV5-1	TRBJ2-2	.	TGCGCCAGCAGTCACCGGAGGGGGCAGGGTATCACCGGGGAGCTGTTTTTT	CASSHRRGQGITGELFF
.	TRBV3-1/TRBV3-2	TRBJ2-3	.	TGTGCCAGCAGCTACTCGGGACTGTCAGATACGCAGTATTTT	CASSYSGLSDTQYF
TRBD1	TRBV6-2/TRBV6-3	TRBJ1-6	.	TGTGCCAGCAGTTACAGACAGGGGACGGATTCACCCCTCCACTTT	CASSYRQGTDSPLHF
.	TRBV6-1	TRBJ1-1	.	TGTGCCAGCAGTGAAGCATCGGGGGGCACTGAAGCTTTCTTT	CASSEASGGTEAFF
TRBD2	TRBV15	TRBJ2-1	.	TGTGCCACCAGCTCTGGGACTACAAGACGTAGTGAGCAGTTCTTC	CATSSGTTRRSEQFF
.	TRBV6-6	TRBJ1-5	.	TGTGCCAGCAGTTACTCGAGGGCAAGGCGCGATCAGCCCCAGCATTTT	CASSYSRARRDQPQHF
TRBD1	TRBV28	TRBJ2-1	.	TGTGCCAGCACGACAGGGCTGGATGAGCAGTTCTTC	CASTTGLDEQFF
.	TRBV7-2	TRBJ1-1	once	TGTGCCAGCAGCTTGAACGGGAACACTGAAGCTTTCTTT	CASSLNGNTEAFF
TRBD1	TRBV4-1	TRBJ2-2	.	TGCGCCAGCAGCCAAGGACGGGACAGATACACCGGGGAGCTGTTTTTT	CASSQGRDRYTGELFF
TRBD2	TRBV27	TRBJ2-1	once	TGTGCCAGCAGTGTATGGTCTAGCGGGGCCCCCTACAATGAGCAGTTCTTC	CASSVWSSGAPYNEQFF
.	TRBV4-2	TRBJ2-7	.	TGTGCCAGCAGCCAGGGCTTGTCCTACGAGCAGTACTTC	CASSQGLSYEQYF
TRBD2	TRBV6-6	TRBJ2-1	.	TGTGCCAGCAGTGGACAAACCGGGACTAGCGTTGAGCAGTTCTTC	CASSGQTGTSVEQFF
.	TRBV19	TRBJ1-6	.	TGTGCCAGTAGTATAGGTGGCCTGCCCCTCCACTTT	CASSIGGLPLHF
.	TRBV12-3/TRBV12-4	TRBJ2-7	.	TGTGCCAGCAGTTTCAGTTCAAACTACGAGCAGTACTTC	CASSFSSNYEQYF
TRBD1	TRBV14	TRBJ2-7	.	TGTGCCAGCAGCCCCGGACAGGGGATGGAGCAGTACTTC	CASSPGQGMEQYF
TRBD1	TRBV28	TRBJ2-6	once	TGTGCCAGCAAACGGACAGGGACATCCTCTGGGGCCAACGTCCTGACTTTC	CASKRTGTSSGANVLTF
TRBD1	TRBV13	TRBJ1-5	.	TGTGCCAGCAGCTTCAGTGGGACAGGGTTAAAGCAGCCCCAGCATTTT	CASSFSGTGLKQPQHF
.	TRBV2	TRBJ1-6	.	TGTGCCAGCAATTTAGGGGATTCACCCCTCCACTTT	CASNLGDSPLHF
TRBD1	TRBV6-2/TRBV6-3	TRBJ1-2	.	TGTGCCACCGGCCCCGGGACAGTCAACTATGGCTACACCTTC	CATGPGTVNYGYTF
TRBD1	TRBV9	TRBJ1-4	.	TGTGCCAGCAGCCCAAGACAGGGGGGAACTAATGAAAAACTGTTTTTT	CASSPRQGGTNEKLFF
.	TRBV28	TRBJ2-3	.	TGTGCCAGCAGTTTGTGGGAGGCAGGGGGTACAGATACGCAGTATTTT	CASSLWEAGGTDTQYF
.	TRBV19	TRBJ1-3	.	TGTGCCAGTTCGTCGTACTCTGGAAACACCATATATTTT	CASSSYSGNTIYF
.	TRBV11-2	TRBJ1-1	.	TGTGCCAGCAGCCTGGGGGGTTCAGGGTTCACTGAAGCTTTCTTT	CASSLGGSGFTEAFF
.	TRBV5-1	TRBJ1-4	.	TGCGCCAGCAGCTTGGGACGGTCGGAGGGGGAAAAACTGTTTTTT	CASSLGRSEGEKLFF
TRBD2	TRBV7-9	TRBJ2-3	.	TGTGCCAGCCTTTCGCGGGACTACACAGATACGCAGTATTTT	CASLSRDYTDTQYF